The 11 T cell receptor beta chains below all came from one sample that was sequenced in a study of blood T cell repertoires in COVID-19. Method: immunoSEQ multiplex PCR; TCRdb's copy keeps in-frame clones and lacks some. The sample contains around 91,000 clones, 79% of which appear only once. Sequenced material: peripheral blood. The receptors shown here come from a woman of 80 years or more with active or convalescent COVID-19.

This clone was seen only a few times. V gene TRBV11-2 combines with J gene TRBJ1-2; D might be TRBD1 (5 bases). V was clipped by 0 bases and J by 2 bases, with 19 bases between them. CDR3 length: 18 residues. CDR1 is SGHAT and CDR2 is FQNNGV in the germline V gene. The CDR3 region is CASSLDSLVRQQNYGYTF. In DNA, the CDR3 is TGTGCCAGCAGCTTAGATTCCCTTGTTCGACAGCAAAACTATGGCTACACCTTC.

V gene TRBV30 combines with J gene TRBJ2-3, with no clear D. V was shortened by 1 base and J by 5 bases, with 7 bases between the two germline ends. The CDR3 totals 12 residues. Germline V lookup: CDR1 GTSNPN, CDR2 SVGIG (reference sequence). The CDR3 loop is CAWSGTRDTQYF. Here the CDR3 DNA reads TGTGCCTGGAGTGGCACGAGAGATACGCAGTATTTT.

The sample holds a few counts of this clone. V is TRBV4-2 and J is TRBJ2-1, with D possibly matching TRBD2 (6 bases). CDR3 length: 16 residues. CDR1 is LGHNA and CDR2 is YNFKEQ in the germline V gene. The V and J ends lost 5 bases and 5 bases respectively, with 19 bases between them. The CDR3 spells CASSFGIREFNNEQFF. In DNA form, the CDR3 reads TGTGCCAGCAGCTTTGGAATCCGGGAGTTCAACAATGAGCAGTTCTTC.

The CDR3 DNA reads TGTGCCAGCAGTCTAGCGGGAGGCAACTCTGGGGCCAACGTCCTGACTTTC. It specifies CASSLAGGNSGANVLTF. The genes are TRBV6-6 and TRBJ2-6; 11 positions agree with TRBD2. This CDR3 has 17 residues. Trimming cost V 5 bases and J 0 bases; bases outside gene matches: 3. Per the germline V gene, CDR1 is MNHNY and CDR2 is SVGAGI (reference sequence).

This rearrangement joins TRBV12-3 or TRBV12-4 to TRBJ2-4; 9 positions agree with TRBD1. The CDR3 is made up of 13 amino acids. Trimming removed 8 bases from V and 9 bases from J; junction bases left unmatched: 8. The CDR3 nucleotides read TGTGCCAGCTCGGGACAGGGTATGGGCATTCAGTACTTC. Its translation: CASSGQGMGIQYF.

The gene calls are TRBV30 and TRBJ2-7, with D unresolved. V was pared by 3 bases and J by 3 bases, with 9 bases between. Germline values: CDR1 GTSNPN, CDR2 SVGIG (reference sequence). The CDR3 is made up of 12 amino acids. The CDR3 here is CAWRDLSYEQYF. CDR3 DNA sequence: TGTGCCTGGAGAGATCTAAGCTACGAGCAGTACTTC.

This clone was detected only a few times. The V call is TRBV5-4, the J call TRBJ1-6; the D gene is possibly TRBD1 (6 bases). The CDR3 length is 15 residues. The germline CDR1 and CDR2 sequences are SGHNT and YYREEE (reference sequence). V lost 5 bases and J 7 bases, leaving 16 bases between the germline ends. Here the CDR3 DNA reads TGTGCCAGCAGGGACAGCAGGTATAAGAATTCACCCCTCCACTTT. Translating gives CASRDSRYKNSPLHF.

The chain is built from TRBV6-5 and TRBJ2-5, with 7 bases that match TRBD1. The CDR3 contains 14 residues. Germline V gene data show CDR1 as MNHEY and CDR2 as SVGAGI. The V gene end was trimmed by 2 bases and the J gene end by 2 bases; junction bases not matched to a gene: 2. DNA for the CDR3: TGTGCCAGCAGTTACGGGACAGCGCAAGAGACCCAGTACTTC. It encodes CASSYGTAQETQYF.

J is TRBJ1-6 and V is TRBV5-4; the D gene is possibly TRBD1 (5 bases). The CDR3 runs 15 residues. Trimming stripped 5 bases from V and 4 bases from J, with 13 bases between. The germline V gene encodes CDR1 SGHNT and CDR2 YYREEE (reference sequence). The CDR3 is CASRGHRWYNSPLHF. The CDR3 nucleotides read TGTGCCAGCAGAGGACACCGGTGGTATAATTCACCCCTCCACTTT.

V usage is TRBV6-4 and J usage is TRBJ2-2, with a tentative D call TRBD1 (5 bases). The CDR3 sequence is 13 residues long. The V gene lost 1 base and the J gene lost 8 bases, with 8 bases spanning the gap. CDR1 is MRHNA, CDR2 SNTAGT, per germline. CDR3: CASSDLGEGELFF. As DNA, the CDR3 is TGTGCCAGCAGTGACTTAGGGGAAGGGGAGCTGTTTTTT.

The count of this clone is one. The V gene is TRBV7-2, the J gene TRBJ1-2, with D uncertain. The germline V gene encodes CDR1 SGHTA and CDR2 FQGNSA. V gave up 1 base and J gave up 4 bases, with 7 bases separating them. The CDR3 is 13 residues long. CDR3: CASSLDAGYGYTF. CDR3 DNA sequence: TGTGCCAGCAGCTTAGACGCGGGCTATGGCTACACCTTC.